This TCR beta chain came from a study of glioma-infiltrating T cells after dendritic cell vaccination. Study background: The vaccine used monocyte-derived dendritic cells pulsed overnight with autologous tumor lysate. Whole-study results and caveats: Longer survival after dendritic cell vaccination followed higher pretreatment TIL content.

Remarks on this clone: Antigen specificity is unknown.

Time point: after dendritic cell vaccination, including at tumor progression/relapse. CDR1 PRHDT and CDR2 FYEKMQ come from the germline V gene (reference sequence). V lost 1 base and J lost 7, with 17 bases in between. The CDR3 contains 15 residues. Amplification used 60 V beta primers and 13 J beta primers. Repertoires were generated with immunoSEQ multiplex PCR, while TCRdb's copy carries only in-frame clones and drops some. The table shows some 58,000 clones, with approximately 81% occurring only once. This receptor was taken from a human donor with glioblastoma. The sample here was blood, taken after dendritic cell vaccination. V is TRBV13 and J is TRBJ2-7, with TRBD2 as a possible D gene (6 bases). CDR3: CASSLVFGGRGEQYF. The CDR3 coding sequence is TGTGCCAGCAGCTTAGTGTTCGGGGGTCGGGGGGAGCAGTACTTC.